This TCR beta chain was captured in a study of blood T cell repertoires in COVID-19. Study-level background: Acute-phase and convalescent COVID-19 samples originated in the United States, Italy and Spain.

Participants spanned ages about 18 to 100 years and resided in 20 to 30 US areas. Per the study methods: Using reference gene primer amplification, nucleated cell counts were estimated. Produced via immunoSEQ multiplex PCR; TCRdb's table is partial and in-frame only. V and J calls and clone size come straight from that table; D and trimming were deduced from the DNA. This table holds roughly 250,000 clones, roughly 85% found once. This CDR3 contains 16 residues. Germline V gene sequence: CDR1 KGHDR, CDR2 SFDVKD. J lost 4 bases, V lost 4 bases, and 4 bases had no gene match. The sample taken for sequencing was PBMCs or T cells enriched from blood (not recorded which). The chain carries TRBV24-1 and TRBJ2-5; 14 nucleotides line up with TRBD2. This receptor was identified in a woman in her twenties or thirties who had recovered from COVID-19. The CDR3 here is CATSDLGLAGAETQYF. Written as DNA, the CDR3 is TGTGCCACCAGTGACTTGGGACTAGCGGGAGCAGAGACCCAGTACTTC.